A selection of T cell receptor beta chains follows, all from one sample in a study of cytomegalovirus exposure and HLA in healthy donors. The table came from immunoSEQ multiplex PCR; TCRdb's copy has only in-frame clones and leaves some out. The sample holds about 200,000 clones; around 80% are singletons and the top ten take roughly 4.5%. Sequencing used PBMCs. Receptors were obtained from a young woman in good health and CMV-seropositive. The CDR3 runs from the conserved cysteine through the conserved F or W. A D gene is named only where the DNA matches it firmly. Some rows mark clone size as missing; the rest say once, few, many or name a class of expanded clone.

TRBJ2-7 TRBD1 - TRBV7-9 TGTGCCAGCAGCGACAGGGGGCAGGAGAACGAGCAGTACTTC CASSDRGQENEQYF
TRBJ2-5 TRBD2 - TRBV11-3 TGTGCCAGCAGCTTGGGACTAGCGGGATGGTCTGAGACCCAGTACTTC CASSLGLAGWSETQYF
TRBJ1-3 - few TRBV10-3 TGTGCCATCAGTGACCTACCGCTTAACGCCATATATTTT CAISDLPLNAIYF
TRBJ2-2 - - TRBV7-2 TGTGCCAGCAGCTTCAAGAACACCGGGGAGCTGTTTTTT CASSFKNTGELFF
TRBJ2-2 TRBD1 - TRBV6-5 TGTGCCAGCAACCGACAGGGACCCGGGGAGCTGTTTTTT CASNRQGPGELFF
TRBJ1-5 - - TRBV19 TGTGCAGATAAGGGAGGTAGCAATCAGCCCCAGCATTTT CADKGGSNQPQHF
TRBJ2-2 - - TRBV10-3 TGTGCCATCAGTGAGCGGGAGTCCACCGGGGAGCTGTTTTTT CAISERESTGELFF
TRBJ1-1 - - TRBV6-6 TGTGCCAGCATTCAGCAGGGAAGGGGATACCCTGAAGCTTTCTTT CASIQQGRGYPEAFF
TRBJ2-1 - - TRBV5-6 TGTGCCAGCAGCTCGTTAGCGGTTGGAGGTTTTGAGCAGTTCTTC CASSSLAVGGFEQFF
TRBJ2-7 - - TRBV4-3 TGCGCCAGCAGCCCGGGCAGGGTCTACGAGCAGTACTTC CASSPGRVYEQYF
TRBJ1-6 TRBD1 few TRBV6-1 TGTGCCAGCGGTCTGGGACAGGGAAATTCACCCCTCCACTTT CASGLGQGNSPLHF
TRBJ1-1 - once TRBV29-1 TGCAGCGTTGCCACAGAGAGAGGGACTGAAGCTTTCTTT CSVATERGTEAFF
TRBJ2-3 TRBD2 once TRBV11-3 TGTGCCAGCAGCTTCCGGACTAGCCACACAGATACGCAGTATTTT CASSFRTSHTDTQYF
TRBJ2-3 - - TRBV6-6 TGTGCCAGCAGCACTTCATCACAGACAGATACGCAGTATTTT CASSTSSQTDTQYF
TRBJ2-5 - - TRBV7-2 TGTGCCAGCAGCTTAGGGCGGTTTACATCGGGCCAAGAGACCCAGTACTTC CASSLGRFTSGQETQYF
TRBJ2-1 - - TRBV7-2 TGTGCCAGCAGCTCAACAGGGTACAATGAGCAGTTCTTC CASSSTGYNEQFF
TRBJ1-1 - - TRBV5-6 TGTGCCAGCAGCTTCGGACAAGGGGACACTGAAGCTTTCTTT CASSFGQGDTEAFF
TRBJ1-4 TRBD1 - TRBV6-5 TGTGCCAGCAGGGGACAGGGTAATGAAAAACTGTTTTTT CASRGQGNEKLFF
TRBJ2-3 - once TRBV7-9 TGTGCCAGCAGCTCTCGGGAAGCCACAGATACGCAGTATTTT CASSSREATDTQYF
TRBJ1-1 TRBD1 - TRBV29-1 TGCAGCACCGGAAAACAGGGGACGAACACTGAAGCTTTCTTT CSTGKQGTNTEAFF
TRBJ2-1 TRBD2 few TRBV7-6 TGTGCCAGCAGACAGACTAGCGGGGACTCCTACAATGAGCAGTTCTTC CASRQTSGDSYNEQFF
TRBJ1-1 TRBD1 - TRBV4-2 TGTGCCAGCAGCCAAGCGGCTGGACAGGGGGGTTCAGGAGCTTTCTTT CASSQAAGQGGSGAFF
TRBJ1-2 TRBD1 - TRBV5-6 TGTGCCAGCAGCTCCGGGACAGGGGGCTACTATGGCTACACCTTC CASSSGTGGYYGYTF